This T cell receptor (beta chain) was identified during a study of Ad26.COV2.S vaccination and SARS-CoV-2 variants. Sequencing used immunoSEQ multiplex PCR; TCRdb keeps in-frame clones, though not all of them. The table shows about 350,000 clones, with 80% to 90% occurring only once. Treatment described: about 20 received Ad26.COV2.S at low or high dose, single or two shots; 5 received placebo; per-sample allocation not given. Each sample was drawn 63 days after the first injection (of vaccine or placebo). This CDR3 region has 13 residues. Trimming cost V 0 bases and J 5 bases, with 10 bases left between them. Germline V gene lookup returns CDR1 SQVTM and CDR2 ANQGSEA.

The rearrangement joins TRBV29-1 to TRBJ1-2, with TRBD1 as a possible D gene (6 bases). The sequences come from peripheral blood, collected in a trial of Ad26.COV2.S vaccine versus placebo. The clonotype originates from a person aged 18-60 years who received the Ad26.COV2.S COVID-19 vaccine or a placebo. CDR3 nucleotide sequence: TGCAGCGTTGAAGACAGGGGCTCTTATGGCTACACCTTC. Its translation is CSVEDRGSYGYTF.